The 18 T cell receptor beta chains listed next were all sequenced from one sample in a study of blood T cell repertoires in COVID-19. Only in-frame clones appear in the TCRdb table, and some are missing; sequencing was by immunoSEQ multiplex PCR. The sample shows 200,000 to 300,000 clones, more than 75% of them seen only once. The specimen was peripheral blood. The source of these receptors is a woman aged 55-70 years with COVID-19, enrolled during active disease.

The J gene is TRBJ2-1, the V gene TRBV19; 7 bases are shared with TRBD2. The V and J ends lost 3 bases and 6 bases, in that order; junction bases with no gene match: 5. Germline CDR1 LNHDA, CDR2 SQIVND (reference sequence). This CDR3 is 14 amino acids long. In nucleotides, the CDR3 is TGTGCCAGTAGTATTGGGACTATAGGCAATGAGCAGTTCTTC. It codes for CASSIGTIGNEQFF.

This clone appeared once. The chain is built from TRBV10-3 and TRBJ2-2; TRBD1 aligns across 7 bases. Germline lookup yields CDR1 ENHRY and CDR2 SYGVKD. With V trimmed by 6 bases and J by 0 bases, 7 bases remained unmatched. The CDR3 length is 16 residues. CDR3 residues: CAIRGIRGSNTGELFF. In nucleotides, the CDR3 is TGTGCCATCAGGGGGATCAGGGGGTCGAACACCGGGGAGCTGTTTTTT.

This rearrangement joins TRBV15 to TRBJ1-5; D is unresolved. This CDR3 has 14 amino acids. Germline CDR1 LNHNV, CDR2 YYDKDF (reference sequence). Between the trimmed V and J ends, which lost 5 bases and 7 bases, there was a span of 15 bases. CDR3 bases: TGTGCCACCAGCCTTGACACCGCTTGGCAGCCCCAGCATTTT. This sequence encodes CATSLDTAWQPQHF.

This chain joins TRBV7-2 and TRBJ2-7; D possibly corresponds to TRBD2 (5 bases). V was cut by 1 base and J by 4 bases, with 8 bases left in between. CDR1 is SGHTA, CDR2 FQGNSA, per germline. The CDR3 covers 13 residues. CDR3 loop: CASSLEPGYEQYF. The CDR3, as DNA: TGTGCCAGCAGCTTAGAGCCGGGGTACGAGCAGTACTTC.

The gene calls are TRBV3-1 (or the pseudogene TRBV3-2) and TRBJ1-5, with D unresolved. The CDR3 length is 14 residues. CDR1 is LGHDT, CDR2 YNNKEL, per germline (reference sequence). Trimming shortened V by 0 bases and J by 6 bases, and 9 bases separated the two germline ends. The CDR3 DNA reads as TGTGCCAGCAGCCAAGAGGGCCCAAGTCAGCCCCAGCATTTT. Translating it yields CASSQEGPSQPQHF.

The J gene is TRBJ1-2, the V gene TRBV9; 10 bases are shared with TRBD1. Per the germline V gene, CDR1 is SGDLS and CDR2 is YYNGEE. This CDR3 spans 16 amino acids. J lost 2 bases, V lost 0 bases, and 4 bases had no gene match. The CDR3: CASSVAGTGANYGYTF. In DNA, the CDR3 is TGTGCCAGCAGCGTAGCGGGGACAGGGGCAAACTATGGCTACACCTTC.

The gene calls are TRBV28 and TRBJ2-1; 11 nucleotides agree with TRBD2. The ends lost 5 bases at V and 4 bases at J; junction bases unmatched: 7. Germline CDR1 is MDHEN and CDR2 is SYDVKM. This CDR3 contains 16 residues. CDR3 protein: CASSAYGTSGYNEQFF. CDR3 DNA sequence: TGTGCCAGCAGTGCGTACGGGACTAGCGGATACAATGAGCAGTTCTTC.

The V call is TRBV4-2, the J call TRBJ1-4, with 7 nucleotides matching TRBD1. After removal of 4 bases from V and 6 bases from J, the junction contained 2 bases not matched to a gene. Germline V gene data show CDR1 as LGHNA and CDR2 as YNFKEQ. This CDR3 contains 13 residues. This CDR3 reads CASSLTGDEKLFF. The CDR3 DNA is TGTGCCAGCAGCCTCACAGGGGATGAAAAACTGTTTTTT.

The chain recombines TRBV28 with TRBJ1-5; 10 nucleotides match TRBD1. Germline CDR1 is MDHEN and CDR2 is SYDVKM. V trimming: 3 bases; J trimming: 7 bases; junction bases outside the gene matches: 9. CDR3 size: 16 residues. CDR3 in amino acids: CASSFVRTGGGQPQHF. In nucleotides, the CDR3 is TGTGCCAGCAGTTTTGTCCGGACAGGGGGGGGACAGCCCCAGCATTTT.

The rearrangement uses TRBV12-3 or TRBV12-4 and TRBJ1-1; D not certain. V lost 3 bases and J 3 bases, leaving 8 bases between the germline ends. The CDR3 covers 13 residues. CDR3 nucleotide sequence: TGTGCCAGCAGTTTTGGGCCAGACACTGAAGCTTTCTTT. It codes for CASSFGPDTEAFF.

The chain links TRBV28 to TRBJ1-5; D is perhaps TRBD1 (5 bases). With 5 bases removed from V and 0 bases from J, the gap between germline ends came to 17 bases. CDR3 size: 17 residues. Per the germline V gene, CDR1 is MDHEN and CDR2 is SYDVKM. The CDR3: CASSLEPGGISNQPQHF. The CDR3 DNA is TGTGCCAGCAGTCTAGAACCCGGGGGAATTAGCAATCAGCCCCAGCATTTT.

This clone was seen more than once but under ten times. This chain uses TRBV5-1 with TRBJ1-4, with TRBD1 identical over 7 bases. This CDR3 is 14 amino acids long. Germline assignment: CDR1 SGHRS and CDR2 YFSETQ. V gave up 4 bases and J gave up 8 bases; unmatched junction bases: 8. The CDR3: CASSQGVLREKLFF. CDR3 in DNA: TGCGCCAGCAGCCAGGGGGTGCTAAGGGAAAAACTGTTTTTT.

Written as DNA, the CDR3 is TGCGCCAGCAGCTCGGAGGGCCTCTACGAGCAGTACTTC. Its protein product is CASSSEGLYEQYF. The V gene is TRBV5-1, the J gene TRBJ2-7; D might be TRBD2 (6 bases). CDR1 is SGHRS, CDR2 YFSETQ, per germline. CDR3 length: 13 residues. V was pared by 3 bases and J by 3 bases, with 10 bases between.

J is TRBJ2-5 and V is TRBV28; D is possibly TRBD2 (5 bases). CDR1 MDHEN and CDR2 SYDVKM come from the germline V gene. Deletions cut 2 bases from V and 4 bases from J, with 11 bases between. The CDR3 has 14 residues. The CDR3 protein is CASSLRGRIETQYF. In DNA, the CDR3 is TGTGCCAGCAGTTTACGGGGTCGGATAGAGACCCAGTACTTC.

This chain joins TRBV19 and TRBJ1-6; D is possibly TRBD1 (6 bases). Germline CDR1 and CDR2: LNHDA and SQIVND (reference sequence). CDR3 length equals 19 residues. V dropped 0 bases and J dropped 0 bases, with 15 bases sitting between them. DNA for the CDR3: TGTGCCAGTAGTATAGATCGCAGGGGAGGGAGCTCCTATAATTCACCCCTCCACTTT. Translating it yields CASSIDRRGGSSYNSPLHF.

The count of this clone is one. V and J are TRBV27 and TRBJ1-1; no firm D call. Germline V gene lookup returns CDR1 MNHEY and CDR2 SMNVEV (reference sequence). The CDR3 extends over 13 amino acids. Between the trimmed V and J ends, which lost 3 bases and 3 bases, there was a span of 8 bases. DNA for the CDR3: TGTGCCAGCAGTTTTCGGTACGACACTGAAGCTTTCTTT. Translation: CASSFRYDTEAFF.

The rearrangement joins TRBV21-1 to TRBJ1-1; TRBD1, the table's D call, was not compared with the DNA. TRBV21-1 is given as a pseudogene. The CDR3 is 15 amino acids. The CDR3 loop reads CASTAPLKGDTEAFF. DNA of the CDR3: TGTGCCAGCACCGCACCCCTCAAGGGGGACACTGAAGCTTTCTTT.

The CDR3 DNA follows: TGTGCCAGCAGTACGCCGGGACTAGCGGGGGAGGGTGAGGACAAAAACATTCAGTACTTC. This codes for CASSTPGLAGEGEDKNIQYF. This rearrangement joins TRBV28 to TRBJ2-4, with 14 bases matching TRBD2. The germline CDR1 and CDR2 sequences are MDHEN and SYDVKM. CDR3 length: 20 residues. J gave up 3 bases and V 5 bases, and 15 bases lay outside the gene matches.